The clone carrying this T cell receptor (beta chain) was counted only a few times. Time point here: patch test 3, about 24 weeks after DPC sensitization. Treatment meaning: therapeutic diphenylcyclopropenone sensitization with weekly scalp DPC. TCRdb reanalysed the RACE reads using MiXCR and keeps one entry per CDR3 protein. The sample contains about 120,000 distinct CDR3 sequences, about 11% of which appear only once. The germline V gene has CDR1 MNHEY and CDR2 SMNVEV (reference sequence). This CDR3 is 14 amino acids long. Trimming stripped 5 bases from V and 5 bases from J, with 16 bases between. This sample stems from a study of human T cells and chemical hapten exposure.

Sequencing was performed on whole blood, taken in connection with sensitization to the hapten diphenylcyclopropenone (DPC). The receptor comes from a woman in her forties or fifties with alopecia areata. Some clones in this sample may be carry-over from other donors' samples. The chain joins TRBV27 to TRBJ2-7; D remains ambiguous. The CDR3 nucleotides read TGTGCCAGCAGTCCCTTAAGTAGCACCCACGAGCAGTACTTC. This sequence encodes CASSPLSSTHEQYF.